A single sample gave rise to the 19 T cell receptor beta chains below, sequenced in a study of T cells in localized non-small cell lung cancer. Produced via immunoSEQ multiplex PCR; TCRdb's table is partial and in-frame only. The sample records approximately 7,100 clones, just over 90% being singletons. The material sequenced was peripheral blood mononuclear cells, taken before any cancer treatment. These receptor sequences come from a male donor at least 60 years old with stage II lung adenocarcinoma.

The V gene is TRBV9, the J gene TRBJ1-2; 7 bases line up with TRBD1. The CDR3 is made up of 13 amino acids. Germline V gene data show CDR1 as SGDLS and CDR2 as YYNGEE. V shed 0 bases, J shed 6 bases, and the junction held 2 bases outside the gene matches. The CDR3 nucleotides are TGTGCCAGCAGCGTAGGACAGGGCGATGGCTACACCTTC. Encoded protein: CASSVGQGDGYTF.

The chain employs TRBV5-6 and TRBJ1-1, with no clear D. The CDR3 covers 15 residues. V was pared by 4 bases and J by 1 base, with 14 bases between. The germline V gene encodes CDR1 SGHDT and CDR2 YYEEEE. In DNA, the CDR3 is TGTGCCAGCAGCCGAACCCTCCGATCGAACACTGAAGCTTTCTTT. Translation: CASSRTLRSNTEAFF.

The genes are TRBV10-2 and TRBJ2-7; D may be TRBD1 (6 bases). CDR1 WSHSY and CDR2 SAAADI come from the germline V gene. This CDR3 is 14 amino acids long. V lost 9 bases to trimming and J lost 0 bases, with 15 bases between them. CDR3 residues: CASVGNRDSYEQYF. CDR3 sequence (DNA): TGCGCCAGTGTGGGGAACAGGGACTCCTACGAGCAGTACTTC.

The chain's CDR3 is CASRRDGSNQPQHF. For the CDR3, the DNA is TGTGCCAGCAGGAGGGATGGAAGCAATCAGCCCCAGCATTTT. The V gene is TRBV6-6, the J gene TRBJ1-5; no clear D. This CDR3 has 14 residues. The germline V gene encodes CDR1 MNHNY and CDR2 SVGAGI (reference sequence). V was pared by 6 bases and J by 1 base, with 10 bases between.

V gene TRBV5-1 combines with J gene TRBJ1-1, with a possible D match to TRBD1 (6 bases). This CDR3 is 15 amino acids long. The germline CDR1 and CDR2 sequences are SGHRS and YFSETQ. V lost 3 bases and J 4 bases, leaving 16 bases between the germline ends. CDR3 in amino acids: CASSSEQGRGTEAFF. In DNA form, the CDR3 reads TGCGCCAGCAGCTCGGAACAGGGCCGAGGCACTGAAGCTTTCTTT.

This clone was picked up one time. The V and J genes are TRBV6-5 and TRBJ2-5; D unclear. CDR3 length equals 11 residues. Between the trimmed V and J ends, which lost 7 bases and 5 bases, there was a span of 8 bases. CDR1 is MNHEY, CDR2 SVGAGI, per germline. DNA for the CDR3: TGTGCCAGCACCCAGGCTGAGACCCAGTACTTC. It is translated as CASTQAETQYF.

The chain links TRBV2 to TRBJ1-5, with unresolved D. This CDR3 region has 14 residues. V lost 5 bases to trimming and J lost 3 bases, with 11 bases between them. CDR1 is SNHLY, CDR2 FYNNEI, per germline. The CDR3 nucleotides read TGTGCCAGCAGTTTCCAGCGGATCAATCAGCCCCAGCATTTT. Translation: CASSFQRINQPQHF.

The V gene is TRBV25-1, the J gene TRBJ1-2; possible D gene TRBD1, 5 bases. Deletions cut 7 bases from V and 2 bases from J, with 5 bases between. The CDR3 has 11 residues. Germline assignment: CDR1 MGHDK and CDR2 SYGVNS. The CDR3 region is CASKGNYGYTF. DNA of the CDR3: TGTGCCAGCAAGGGGAACTATGGCTACACCTTC.

V usage is TRBV5-1 and J usage is TRBJ1-1, with D maybe TRBD1 (5 bases). The CDR3 spans 13 residues. The germline gives CDR1 SGHRS, CDR2 YFSETQ. V lost 0 bases and J 4 bases, leaving 7 bases between the germline ends. The CDR3 loop reads CASSLGGITEAFF. DNA of the CDR3: TGCGCCAGCAGCTTGGGGGGGATCACTGAAGCTTTCTTT.

The V call is TRBV7-2, the J call TRBJ2-3; D is unresolved. This CDR3 contains 19 residues. V lost 5 bases to trimming and J lost 3 bases, with 27 bases between them. The germline V gene has CDR1 SGHTA and CDR2 FQGNSA. The CDR3 loop reads CASSSTRERLRYMTDTQYF. CDR3 DNA: TGTGCCAGCAGCAGCACAAGAGAACGCCTTAGGTATATGACAGATACGCAGTATTTT.

The V call is TRBV29-1, the J call TRBJ2-3; D remains ambiguous. V was pared by 1 base and J by 2 bases, with 4 bases between. Germline CDR1 SQVTM, CDR2 ANQGSEA. The CDR3 loop spans 12 amino acids. The CDR3 DNA sequence: TGCAGCGTTGAAGGGGACACAGATACGCAGTATTTT. Residues: CSVEGDTDTQYF.

The V and J genes are TRBV5-6 and TRBJ1-5, with TRBD1 as a possible D gene (5 bases). The V gene's germline CDR1 is SGHDT and CDR2 YYEEEE. The V end was cut by 0 bases, the J end by 4 bases, with 8 bases between. The CDR3 is 14 residues long. The CDR3 region has the DNA TGTGCCAGCAGCTTGGCGGGGGTTAATCAGCCCCAGCATTTT. Residues: CASSLAGVNQPQHF.

The chain uses TRBV4-1 and TRBJ1-3; D may be TRBD1 (6 bases). The CDR3 runs 15 residues. Germline CDR1 is MGHRA and CDR2 is YSYEKL. V shed 4 bases and J shed 2 bases, with 12 bases lying between them. The DNA of the CDR3 is TGCGCCAGCAGCCTCGGGGGGCAAACTGGAAACACCATATATTTT. Residues: CASSLGGQTGNTIYF.

The chain combines TRBV6-6 with TRBJ1-2; TRBD1 aligns across 9 bases. CDR3 length: 13 residues. V shed 6 bases, J shed 4 bases, and the junction held 3 bases outside the gene matches. Germline V gene data show CDR1 as MNHNY and CDR2 as SVGAGI (reference sequence). CDR3 sequence (DNA): TGTGCCAGCAGGAAGGACAGGGGCTATGGCTACACCTTC. It codes for CASRKDRGYGYTF.

The chain is built from TRBV11-2 and TRBJ1-3; D gene unclear. Trimming pared 5 bases from V and 0 bases from J, leaving 8 bases between. The CDR3 runs 14 residues. CDR1 and CDR2 from the germline V gene are SGHAT and FQNNGV. The CDR3 here is CASSPSSSGNTIYF. CDR3 in DNA: TGTGCCAGCAGCCCTTCGAGCTCTGGAAACACCATATATTTT.

This clone was seen only a few times. The genes are TRBV27 and TRBJ1-2, with a possible D match to TRBD1 (6 bases). This CDR3 has 15 residues. Trimming took off 6 bases at V and 8 bases at J, with 22 bases between the two ends. In germline, CDR1 is MNHEY, CDR2 SMNVEV (reference sequence). CDR3 bases: TGTGCCAGCAGCCTCTCCCCGGGGGCAGTTTACGGCTACACCTTC. Translation: CASSLSPGAVYGYTF.

V is TRBV6-6 and J is TRBJ1-2; 7 bases fit TRBD1. The CDR3 loop spans 13 amino acids. With V trimmed by 6 bases and J by 9 bases, 10 bases remained unmatched. Germline lookup yields CDR1 MNHNY and CDR2 SVGAGI (reference sequence). Here the CDR3 reads CASSPRQGMSYTF. In DNA, the CDR3 is TGTGCCAGCAGCCCCCGACAGGGTATGAGCTACACCTTC.

The V gene is TRBV7-6, the J gene TRBJ2-3; 8 bases map to TRBD1. From germline, CDR1 is SGHVS and CDR2 FNYEAQ. V shed 3 bases, J shed 2 bases, and the junction held 7 bases outside the gene matches. The length of the CDR3 is 16 residues. The CDR3 DNA is TGTGCCAGCAGCTTTAGGGGGCAGGGGGCCACAGATACGCAGTATTTT. Residues: CASSFRGQGATDTQYF.

This clone came up once. The rearrangement joins TRBV4-3 to TRBJ2-7, with TRBD1 identical over 10 bases. This CDR3 region has 15 residues. Germline V CDR1 and CDR2: LGHNA, YSLEER. Germline trimming cut 2 bases from V and 2 bases from J; bases unmatched to any gene: 3. The DNA of the CDR3 is TGCGCCAGCAGCCAACTGGACAGGGGGACCTACGAGCAGTACTTC. This gives the protein CASSQLDRGTYEQYF.